One sample yielded the 25 T cell receptor beta chains listed below, sequenced in a study of shared clonotypes between healthy human individuals. Using immunoSEQ multiplex PCR, the repertoire was profiled, and TCRdb retains in-frame clones only, with some absent. The sample has some 2,500,000 clones; 93% are singletons. The specimen sequenced was naive CD4+ T cells from PBMCs. Subset of the sample: CD45RA+ positively selected. Every receptor here comes from a man younger than 30 in good health. Some clones in this sample may be carry-over from other donors' samples.

The V gene is TRBV10-1, the J gene TRBJ2-7, with D possibly being TRBD1 (6 bases). V lost 6 bases to trimming and J lost 2 bases, with 11 bases between them. CDR3 length: 13 amino acids. The germline gives CDR1 WNHNN, CDR2 SYGVQD (reference sequence). The CDR3 sequence is CASRKGQAYEQYF. The CDR3 coding sequence is TGCGCCAGCAGGAAGGGACAAGCCTACGAGCAGTACTTC.

This clone came up once. The V call is TRBV5-6, the J call TRBJ1-1; D is possibly TRBD1 (5 bases). The CDR3 covers 16 residues. Germline V CDR1 and CDR2: SGHDT, YYEEEE. V dropped 0 bases and J dropped 0 bases, with 12 bases sitting between them. The CDR3 sequence: CASSLDWGEVNTEAFF. The CDR3 DNA reads as TGTGCCAGCAGCTTGGATTGGGGGGAAGTGAACACTGAAGCTTTCTTT.

This clone has only one observation. The rearrangement links TRBV30 to TRBJ1-1; no definite D call. The CDR3 spans 12 residues. The V gene's germline CDR1 is GTSNPN and CDR2 SVGIG (reference sequence). V lost 1 base and J 6 bases, leaving 9 bases between the germline ends. Here the CDR3 DNA reads TGTGCCTGGAGTGACTCGGGTGCTGAAGCTTTCTTT. Its protein is CAWSDSGAEAFF.

A single count supports this clone. V is TRBV7-2 and J is TRBJ2-3; D possibly corresponds to TRBD1 (6 bases). The V and J ends lost 2 bases and 0 bases respectively, with 12 bases between them. This CDR3 comprises 16 residues. Per the germline V gene, CDR1 is SGHTA and CDR2 is FQGNSA. The CDR3 region is CASSLWGPTSTDTQYF. CDR3 in DNA: TGTGCCAGCAGCTTATGGGGGCCAACTAGCACAGATACGCAGTATTTT. The whole variable domain, filled in from reference TRBV7-2 and TRBJ2-3, reads GAGVSQSPSNKVTEKGKDVELRCDPISGHTALYWYRQSLGQGLEFLIYFQGNSAPDKSGLPSDRFSAERTGGSVSTLTIQRTQQEDSAVYLCASSLWGPTSTDTQYFGPGTRLTVL.

This chain connects TRBV15 to TRBJ2-7; the D gene is possibly TRBD2 (6 bases). CDR3 size: 15 residues. V was shortened by 0 bases and J by 5 bases, with 14 bases between the two germline ends. CDR1 LNHNV and CDR2 YYDKDF come from the germline V gene (reference sequence). The CDR3 nucleotides read TGTGCCACCAGCAGAGATCTGGAGGGTTGGGACGAGCAGTACTTC. Its translation is CATSRDLEGWDEQYF.

The rearrangement joins TRBV6-1 to TRBJ2-6; D unresolved. V was clipped by 0 bases and J by 9 bases, with 3 bases between them. Germline CDR1 reads MNHNS; CDR2 reads SASEGT. The CDR3 totals 12 residues. CDR3 amino acids: CASSEAGNVLTF. The CDR3 nucleotides read TGTGCCAGCAGTGAAGCGGGCAACGTCCTGACTTTC.

The chain links TRBV7-2 to TRBJ1-3; D gene uncertain. V was cut by 5 bases and J by 1 base, with 6 bases left in between. The CDR3 has 13 residues. The germline V gene has CDR1 SGHTA and CDR2 FQGNSA. CDR3 loop: CASSRNSGNTIYF. As DNA, the CDR3 is TGTGCCAGCAGCCGGAATTCTGGAAACACCATATATTTT.

V gene TRBV28 combines with J gene TRBJ1-3; 8 bases are shared with TRBD1. Germline lookup yields CDR1 MDHEN and CDR2 SYDVKM. The CDR3 has 17 amino acids. V was pared by 5 bases and J by 4 bases, with 13 bases of the junction left unmatched. In DNA, the CDR3 is TGTGCCAGCAGTCCAGGACGATGGACAGGGCGCGGAAACACCATATATTTT. Amino acids: CASSPGRWTGRGNTIYF.

The rearrangement uses TRBV28 and TRBJ2-7; 11 bases line up with TRBD1. CDR1 is MDHEN and CDR2 is SYDVKM in the germline V gene. The CDR3 covers 15 residues. Trimming at V came to 2 bases and at J to 2 bases, leaving 2 bases not matched to a gene. The CDR3 reads CASSLRGQGAYEQYF. The CDR3 coding sequence is TGTGCCAGCAGTTTAAGGGGACAGGGGGCCTACGAGCAGTACTTC.

On this clone itself: A read error may account for a junction end that differs from germline. The V and J genes are TRBV9 and TRBJ1-4, with TRBD1 as a possible D gene (6 bases). CDR3 length: 14 residues. Germline values: CDR1 SGDLS, CDR2 YYNGEE. CDR3 sequence reads: CASSTQGRSEKLLF. CDR3 DNA sequence: TGTGCCAGCAGCACACAGGGTAGGAGCGAAAAACTGCTTTTT.

The chain links TRBV5-6 to TRBJ2-3, with TRBD2 matching 10 bases. Germline CDR1 SGHDT, CDR2 YYEEEE. The CDR3 is made up of 14 amino acids. Losses at the gene ends were 0 bases for V and 6 bases for J; bases not matched to a gene: 1. The chain's CDR3 is CASSLVSGRDTQYF. In DNA form, the CDR3 reads TGTGCCAGCAGCTTGGTTAGCGGGAGGGATACGCAGTATTTT.

The chain links TRBV7-2 to TRBJ2-3; TRBD2 matches at 14 bases. The V gene's germline CDR1 is SGHTA and CDR2 FQGNSA. The CDR3 is 19 residues long. The J segment lost 5 bases and the V segment lost 1 base, leaving 11 bases of the junction unmatched. The CDR3, as DNA: TGTGCCAGCAGCTTAGTACGGGGGGGGACTAGCGGGAGAAGAGATACGCAGTATTTT. It is translated as CASSLVRGGTSGRRDTQYF.

J is TRBJ2-3 and V is TRBV25-1; D is undetermined. Trimming shortened V by 0 bases and J by 0 bases, and 13 bases separated the two germline ends. The CDR3 is 17 amino acids. CDR1 is MGHDK and CDR2 is SYGVNS in the germline V gene. CDR3 sequence: CASSEYWASRSTDTQYF. In DNA form, the CDR3 reads TGTGCCAGCAGTGAATACTGGGCTAGTAGAAGCACAGATACGCAGTATTTT.

The CDR3 nucleotides read TGTGCCAACCATAGGGACAGGGAATACAATGAGCAGTTCTTC. It translates to CANHRDREYNEQFF. The J gene is TRBJ2-1, the V gene TRBV2; 9 positions match TRBD1. Germline lookup yields CDR1 SNHLY and CDR2 FYNNEI. The V gene end was trimmed by 10 bases and the J gene end by 4 bases; junction bases not matched to a gene: 8. The CDR3 runs to 14 residues.

The V and J genes are TRBV30 and TRBJ2-1; no clear D gene. Germline V gene data show CDR1 as GTSNPN and CDR2 as SVGIG (reference sequence). This CDR3 is built from 12 residues. V lost 5 bases to trimming and J lost 15 bases, with 20 bases between them. This CDR3 reads CAWGSPGLLVFF. The DNA of the CDR3 is TGTGCCTGGGGTAGTCCAGGCCTCCTGGTGTTCTTC.

V is TRBV7-6 and J is TRBJ2-7; unclear D gene. Trimming took off 5 bases at V and 4 bases at J, with 9 bases between the two ends. CDR1 is SGHVS, CDR2 FNYEAQ, per germline. The CDR3 totals 12 residues. Written as DNA, the CDR3 is TGTGCCAGCAGCGTAGACAAATACGAGCAGTACTTC. Protein sequence: CASSVDKYEQYF.

With respect to this clone: Other DNA sequences in the same sample also yield this CDR3. The gene calls are TRBV18 and TRBJ2-2; D is undetermined. Trimming pared 6 bases from V and 0 bases from J, leaving 5 bases between. The CDR3 is 13 amino acids. In germline, CDR1 is KGHSH, CDR2 LQKENI. This chain's CDR3 is CASSPANTGELFF. Here the CDR3 DNA reads TGTGCCAGCTCTCCGGCGAACACCGGGGAGCTGTTTTTT.

The chain uses TRBV11-2 and TRBJ1-3, with 8 bases identical to TRBD1. This CDR3 has 13 amino acids. With V trimmed by 5 bases and J by 7 bases, 4 bases remained unmatched. Germline V gives CDR1 SGHAT, CDR2 FQNNGV. For the CDR3, the DNA is TGTGCCAGCAGCAAGGACAGGGAGAACACCATATATTTT. This sequence encodes CASSKDRENTIYF.

V gene TRBV6-5 combines with J gene TRBJ2-5, with D perhaps TRBD1 (5 bases). The V gene lost 10 bases and the J gene lost 3 bases, with 15 bases spanning the gap. Germline V gene data show CDR1 as MNHEY and CDR2 as SVGAGI. CDR3 size: 13 residues. CDR3 residues: CATTVEGEETQYF. The CDR3 bases are TGTGCCACCACCGTGGAAGGGGAAGAGACCCAGTACTTC.

This rearrangement joins TRBV5-1 to TRBJ1-3; 8 bases are shared with TRBD1. CDR3 size: 14 residues. The germline gives CDR1 SGHRS, CDR2 YFSETQ. Unmatched junction bases numbered 4, after V lost 4 bases and J lost 4 bases. Here the CDR3 reads CASSQGAMGNTIYF. CDR3 nucleotide sequence: TGCGCCAGCAGCCAGGGGGCTATGGGAAACACCATATATTTT. The variable domain in full, completed from reference TRBV5-1 and TRBJ1-3, reads KAGVTQTPRYLIKTRGQQVTLSCSPISGHRSVSWYQQTPGQGLQFLFEYFSETQRNKGNFPGRFSGRQFSNSRSEMNVSTLELGDSALYLCASSQGAMGNTIYFGEGSWLTVV.

Points on this clone: Within the sample, other DNA sequences also encode this same CDR3. This rearrangement joins TRBV28 to TRBJ1-2, with D hard to call. Germline lookup yields CDR1 MDHEN and CDR2 SYDVKM. V was cut by 6 bases and J by 0 bases, with 14 bases left in between. The CDR3 spans 15 residues. This CDR3 is CASRVPGRTNYGYTF. Written as DNA, the CDR3 is TGTGCCAGCAGGGTGCCTGGACGGACTAACTATGGCTACACCTTC.

The chain uses TRBV28 and TRBJ1-1, with 8 bases identical to TRBD1. Germline assignment: CDR1 MDHEN and CDR2 SYDVKM. The V gene end was trimmed by 7 bases and the J gene end by 5 bases; junction bases not matched to a gene: 12. The CDR3 has 15 amino acids. In DNA, the CDR3 is TGTGCCAGCACATATCCAGGGGGCGTAGAGACTGAAGCTTTCTTT. The encoded protein is CASTYPGGVETEAFF.

The V and J genes are TRBV5-3 and TRBJ2-7, with 9 nucleotides matching TRBD1. TRBV5-3 qualifies as an ORF whose function is uncertain. Trimming cost V 4 bases and J 6 bases; bases outside gene matches: 11. This CDR3 comprises 15 residues. The CDR3 DNA is TGTGCCAGAAGCATCCGGGACAGGGAATGGTCCGAGCAGTACTTC. It is translated as CARSIRDREWSEQYF.

V gene TRBV19 combines with J gene TRBJ1-5, with a possible D match to TRBD1 (5 bases). Germline V gene lookup returns CDR1 LNHDA and CDR2 SQIVND (reference sequence). V was trimmed by 7 bases and J by 2 bases, leaving 12 bases between them. The CDR3 runs 14 residues. CDR3 residues: CASTQGYGNQPQHF. The DNA of the CDR3 is TGTGCCAGTACTCAGGGTTATGGCAATCAGCCCCAGCATTTT.

The genes are TRBV4-2 and TRBJ2-7, with unresolved D. This CDR3 is built from 15 residues. From germline, CDR1 is LGHNA and CDR2 YNFKEQ. Trimming left V 1 base short and J 4 bases short, with 14 bases between. This CDR3 is CASSQGTGPKYEQYF. CDR3 nucleotide sequence: TGTGCCAGCAGCCAAGGAACTGGACCAAAATACGAGCAGTACTTC.